This T cell receptor beta chain appears in the sequencing data of a study of blood T cell repertoires in COVID-19. Study context: Samples came from the United States, Italy and Spain, spanning acute and convalescent COVID-19.

CDR3 length: 14 amino acids. The germline V gene encodes CDR1 KGHSH and CDR2 LQKENI. Trimming took 2 bases from V and 3 from J; bases not matched to a gene: 0. Authors' analysis steps: Cell counts per sample came from amplifying reference gene primers. The repertoire was sequenced with immunoSEQ multiplex PCR; TCRdb's copy has only in-frame clones and lacks some. The D gene and trimming were derived from the DNA, and the V and J assignments and clone size from that table. The table includes 340,000 or so clones, over 75% detected once. The chain uses TRBV18 and TRBJ1-2; 10 positions agree with TRBD1. Sequencing input: peripheral blood. This clonotype originated in a man aged 50-60 years with active or convalescent COVID-19. The CDR3 region has the DNA TGTGCCAGCTCACCAGGGACAGGGGACTATGGCTACACCTTC. Translation gives CASSPGTGDYGYTF. Filled out from reference TRBV18 and TRBJ1-2, the complete variable domain reads NAGVMQNPRHLVRRRGQEARLRCSPMKGHSHVYWYRQLPEEGLKFMVYLQKENIIDESGMPKERFSAEFPKEGPSILRIQQVVRGDSAAYFCASSPGTGDYGYTFGSGTRLTVV.